The source of this T cell receptor (beta chain) is a study of blood T cells in healthy people across ages. Combining a sample-barcoded 5' primer with a J-beta primer mix, a second PCR ran for roughly 6 to 11 cycles. TCRdb independently ran MiXCR on the 5' RACE reads; one entry per CDR3 protein. In the table there are some 790,000 distinct CDR3 sequences, 25% to 35% of which are singletons. The CDR3 spans 17 residues. Germline V CDR1 and CDR2: DFQATT, SNEGSKA (reference sequence). A note on this clonotype: Its antigen is unknown. A much larger clone lies a single base off, so this may be a read error.

Regarding the study as a whole: Measured against age, TCR beta diversity per million T cells decreased in a roughly linear manner. Long-lived donors had more naive CD4+ cells and higher diversity than aged donors.

This TCR was recovered from a woman older than 75 in good health. This sequence joins TRBV20-1 and TRBJ1-4, with 12 positions matching TRBD1. Sequenced material: blood. The CDR3 DNA is TGCAGTGCTAGTCCCCGGGACAGGGGGCTGGGAGGTGAAGAACTGTTTTTT. Its translation: CSASPRDRGLGGEELFF.